This T cell receptor (beta chain) was sequenced for a study of lymphopenia after photon versus proton radiotherapy. Study results and caveats: Photon-treated patients lost naive T cells and TCR diversity; proton-treated stayed stable. Post-nadir diversity loss with photons came from oligoclonal expansion, particularly CD8+ Temra cells. Post-nadir TCR diversity decline inversely tracked overall survival among those who died. Survival link was tested only in deceased patients; proton benefit remains a possibility.

The repertoire was sequenced with immunoSEQ multiplex PCR; TCRdb's copy has only in-frame clones and lacks some. The top ten hold around 2.2% of the sample, which has around 70,000 clones, around 92% seen once. Per germline, CDR1 LGHNA and CDR2 YSLEER. V was clipped by 0 bases and J by 7 bases, with 10 bases between them. CDR3 length: 13 amino acids. Regarding this clone: As yet, its antigen is unknown.

The receptor's source is a woman aged 35 to 49 with cholangiocarcinoma. The sample in question was peripheral blood, obtained from a patient treated with photon-based radiotherapy. The chain employs TRBV4-3 and TRBJ2-7; the D gene is possibly TRBD2 (5 bases). The CDR3 DNA follows: TGCGCCAGCAGCCAAGAAGAATGGAGGGAGCAGTACTTC. It encodes CASSQEEWREQYF.